Listed below are T cell receptor beta chains from one sample, sequenced in a study of cytomegalovirus exposure and HLA in healthy donors. Some clones are missing from TCRdb's copy, which holds only in-frame ones; the method was immunoSEQ multiplex PCR. Of about 130,000 clones listed, 80% to 90% were seen once; the top ten hold 9%. The sample was PBMCs. The receptors were sampled from a woman aged 18-29 years in good health and CMV-seropositive. Both conserved end residues are part of each CDR3. The order of the fields is V gene, J gene, CDR3 protein.

TRBV9	TRBJ2-1	CASSKGQGVYNEQFF
TRBV13	TRBJ2-3	CASSDPSRGARTDTQYF
TRBV7-2	TRBJ2-7	CASSNPPGGPSYEQYF
TRBV5-1	TRBJ1-2	CASSSGQVRRLSNYGYTF
TRBV7-8	TRBJ1-5	CASSVGTGAQPQHF
TRBV7-8	TRBJ1-2	CASSFQEGLGGYTF
TRBV6-1	TRBJ1-2	CASSEASGDPYGYTF
TRBV6-1	TRBJ1-2	CASSERTGNYGYTF
TRBV25-1	TRBJ2-6	CASSGLRGSDVLTF
TRBV19	TRBJ1-1	CASSRGQGSTEAFF
TRBV7-6	TRBJ2-5	CASSPRTGLETQYF
TRBV7-2	TRBJ2-1	CASSAGLARHEQFF
TRBV25-1	TRBJ2-5	CASSESDWYQETQYF
TRBV25-1	TRBJ2-3	CASSGERRGMHTDTQYF
TRBV5-6	TRBJ2-4	CASSFGQTAKNIQYF
TRBV5-6	TRBJ1-6	CASSYRDRGNSPLHF
TRBV7-2	TRBJ2-1	CASSDGQGAFNEQFF
TRBV6-1	TRBJ1-4	CASTDRGAGGEKLFF
TRBV6-5	TRBJ2-5	CASSAQGVGETQYF
TRBV10-3	TRBJ1-1	CAISKGTGVDTEAFF
TRBV5-1	TRBJ2-1	CASSFRGEYYNEQFF
TRBV19	TRBJ2-2	CASSRAGSTGELFF
TRBV7-9	TRBJ2-5	CASSFVGEETQYF
TRBV18	TRBJ1-1	CASSASQGAEAFF
TRBV19	TRBJ2-3	CASSIDVTQYF
TRBV30	TRBJ2-7	CAWSNSDRRNPWEQYF